Detailed here is one T cell receptor (beta chain). Its antigen is not identified. Method: immunoSEQ multiplex PCR; TCRdb's copy keeps in-frame clones and lacks some. This sample has some 10,000 clones, with roughly nine tenths found just once. The CDR3 has 14 residues. With 5 bases removed from V and 2 bases from J, the gap between germline ends came to 13 bases. Germline V gene lookup returns CDR1 SGHVS and CDR2 FQNEAQ. This entry belongs to a study of OX40 agonist ivuxolimab in advanced cancers. About the study: At 0.01 to 10 mg/kg, ivuxolimab was administered intravenously to patients every 2 weeks. Dose-escalation patients suffered from hepatocellular carcinoma, melanoma, renal cell or head and neck cancer.

General study results and limits: Among T cells, CD8+ cells averaged more expanded clones than CD4+ cells. Clonal expansion in partial responders at 0.1-3.0 mg/kg ranked among the lowest.

This specimen consisted of CD4+ or CD8+ T cells sorted from blood, obtained in a trial of the OX40 agonist ivuxolimab. The TCR sequence derives from an adult with an advanced solid tumor such as melanoma, head and neck, liver or kidney cancer. This sequence joins TRBV7-8 and TRBJ2-7; a weak D match, TRBD1 (6 bases). CDR3 sequence (DNA): TGTGCCAGCAGCCACCGGGACACCCCCTACGAGCAGTACTTC. Its protein product is CASSHRDTPYEQYF. Full variable domain (outside the CDR3, taken from reference TRBV7-8 and TRBJ2-7): GAGVSQSPRYKVAKRGQDVALRCDPISGHVSLFWYQQALGQGPEFLTYFQNEAQLDKSGLPSDRFFAERPEGSVSTLKIQRTQQEDSAVYLCASSHRDTPYEQYFGPGTRLTVT.